This T cell receptor beta chain comes out of a study of cytomegalovirus exposure and HLA in healthy donors. General study points: Many donors shared some public TCRs, even though most TCR sequences were rare. In a later analysis, an Asian-associated ancestry cluster reportedly showed fewer N-insertions than the roughly 730-donor mean. Per a later analysis, HLA-associated TCR beta chains showed more clonal expansion than other, equally common TCR beta chains. About 87% or about 30% of the time was how often most TCR beta V segments were productive, according to an earlier analysis.

Per the germline V gene, CDR1 is SGHNT and CDR2 is YYREEE (reference sequence). The CDR3 length is 13 residues. As to this clone: Its matching antigen is unknown. At one end, the junction sequence differs from germline, possibly due to a read error.

The primer mix had 60 Vbeta and 13 Jbeta primers. Measured with immunoSEQ multiplex PCR; TCRdb has only the in-frame clones, and not every one. This table holds about 94,000 clones, roughly 8.2% found once. The TCR originated in a man in his fifties or sixties in good health and CMV-seronegative. The chain is built from TRBV5-4 and TRBJ1-2; TRBD1 is a possible D gene (6 bases). Source material: PBMCs. CDR3 sequence reads: CAGRGDSNDGYTF. CDR3 nucleotide sequence: TGTGCCGGCAGGGGCGACAGTAACGATGGCTACACCTTC.